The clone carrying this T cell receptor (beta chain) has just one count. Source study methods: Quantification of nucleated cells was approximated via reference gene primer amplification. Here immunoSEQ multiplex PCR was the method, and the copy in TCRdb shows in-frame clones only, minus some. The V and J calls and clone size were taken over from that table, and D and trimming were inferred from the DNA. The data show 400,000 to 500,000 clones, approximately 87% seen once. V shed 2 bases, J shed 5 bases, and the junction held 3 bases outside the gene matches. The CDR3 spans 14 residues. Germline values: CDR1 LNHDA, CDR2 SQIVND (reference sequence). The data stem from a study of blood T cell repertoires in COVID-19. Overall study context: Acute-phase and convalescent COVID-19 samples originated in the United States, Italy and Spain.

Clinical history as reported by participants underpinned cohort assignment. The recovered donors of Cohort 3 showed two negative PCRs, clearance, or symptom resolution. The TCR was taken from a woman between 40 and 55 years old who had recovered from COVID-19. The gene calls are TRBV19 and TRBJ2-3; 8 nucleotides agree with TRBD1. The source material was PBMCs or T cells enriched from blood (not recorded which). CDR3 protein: CASSITGGGDTQYF. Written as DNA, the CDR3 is TGTGCCAGTAGTATAACAGGGGGTGGAGATACGCAGTATTTT. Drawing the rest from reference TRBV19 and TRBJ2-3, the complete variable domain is DGGITQSPKYLFRKEGQNVTLSCEQNLNHDAMYWYRQDPGQGLRLIYYSQIVNDFQKGDIAEGYSVSREKKESFPLTVTSAQKNPTAFYLCASSITGGGDTQYFGPGTRLTVL.